Listed below are T cell receptor beta chains from one sample, sequenced in a study of early T cells in non-severe SARS-CoV-2 infection. TCRdb ran MiXCR on the 5' RACE reads and lists one entry per CDR3 protein. The sample contains about 60,000 distinct CDR3 sequences, roughly 5.9% of which appear only once. The sample consisted of whole blood. Every receptor here comes from an adult who was a healthcare worker with PCR-confirmed SARS-CoV-2 infection or an uninfected control (not recorded which). Each CDR3 is given with its conserved first and last residue. The D gene is left open where the match is weak. Clone size is stated in some rows and not others, as once, few, many or a class when expanded.

D gene: -; J gene: TRBJ2-5; clone size: many; V gene: TRBV12-3/TRBV12-4; CDR3 protein: CASTWGPGETQYF; CDR3 DNA: TGTGCCAGCACCTGGGGACCGGGGGAGACCCAGTACTTC
D gene: -; J gene: TRBJ1-6; clone size: few; V gene: TRBV10-3; CDR3 protein: CATRPGINSPLHF; CDR3 DNA: TGTGCCACCCGACCCGGAATTAATTCACCCCTCCACTTT
D gene: -; J gene: TRBJ2-1; clone size: many; V gene: TRBV4-3; CDR3 protein: CASSQKVVGPTTNEQFF; CDR3 DNA: TGCGCCAGCAGCCAAAAGGTGGTGGGGCCGACTACAAATGAGCAGTTCTTC
D gene: -; J gene: TRBJ2-1; clone size: -; V gene: TRBV7-2; CDR3 protein: CASSPRLGRFYNEQFF; CDR3 DNA: TGTGCCAGCAGCCCTAGACTGGGCAGGTTCTACAATGAGCAGTTCTTC
D gene: -; J gene: TRBJ2-7; clone size: few; V gene: TRBV6-7; CDR3 protein: CASSYSRGSRYEQYF; CDR3 DNA: TGTGCCAGCAGTTACTCGAGAGGGAGCCGATACGAGCAGTACTTC
D gene: -; J gene: TRBJ1-4; clone size: many; V gene: TRBV29-1; CDR3 protein: CSVQDPGPPNEKLFF; CDR3 DNA: TGCAGCGTTCAAGATCCCGGACCGCCAAATGAAAAACTGTTTTTT
D gene: -; J gene: TRBJ2-2; clone size: many; V gene: TRBV29-1; CDR3 protein: CSVSISETGELFF; CDR3 DNA: TGCAGCGTTTCCATCTCCGAGACCGGGGAGCTGTTTTTT
D gene: -; J gene: TRBJ2-5; clone size: -; V gene: TRBV20-1; CDR3 protein: CSAQDRGGPLYQETQYF; CDR3 DNA: TGCAGTGCGCAAGACAGGGGAGGGCCCTTGTACCAAGAGACCCAGTACTTC
D gene: TRBD2; J gene: TRBJ2-1; clone size: many; V gene: TRBV7-9; CDR3 protein: CASSSRGLAPDEQFF; CDR3 DNA: TGTGCCAGCAGCTCCCGCGGACTAGCTCCCGATGAGCAGTTCTTC
D gene: TRBD1; J gene: TRBJ1-2; clone size: many; V gene: TRBV4-1; CDR3 protein: CASSQRQGASGYTF; CDR3 DNA: TGCGCCAGCAGCCAACGACAGGGGGCGTCGGGCTACACCTTC
D gene: -; J gene: TRBJ2-3; clone size: many; V gene: TRBV7-3; CDR3 protein: CASSPIGVDTQYF; CDR3 DNA: TGTGCCAGCAGCCCCATCGGGGTGGATACGCAGTATTTT
D gene: -; J gene: TRBJ2-3; clone size: -; V gene: TRBV20-1; CDR3 protein: CSAPKPNGPDTQYF; CDR3 DNA: TGCAGTGCCCCGAAACCGAACGGGCCAGATACGCAGTATTTT
D gene: -; J gene: TRBJ1-2; clone size: -; V gene: TRBV10-3; CDR3 protein: CATWGDHYGYTF; CDR3 DNA: TGTGCCACTTGGGGGGATCACTATGGCTACACCTTC